This T cell receptor beta chain derives from a study of blood T cell repertoires in COVID-19. Study in general: The United States, Italy and Spain supplied acute and convalescent COVID-19 samples. PBMCs, B-cell-depleted T cells, or T cells provided the cDNA or gDNA that made up the material.

Across fewer than 25 US areas, participants ranged in age from about 18 to 90 years. Which cohort a participant joined came from the clinical history participants gave. Some clones are missing from TCRdb's copy, which holds only in-frame ones; the method was immunoSEQ multiplex PCR. Of approximately 230,000 clones listed, around 84% are singletons. The sequence came from a man in his forties or fifties who had recovered from COVID-19. The sample consisted of PBMCs or T cells enriched from blood (not recorded which).

The CDR3 spells CASSLASGTDTQYF. Written as DNA, the CDR3 is TGTGCCAGCAGTTTGGCCAGCGGCACAGATACGCAGTATTTT. The chain links TRBV27 to TRBJ2-3; D is uncertain. The CDR3 contains 14 residues. Germline CDR1 and CDR2: MNHEY and SMNVEV (reference sequence). The ends were cut back, 3 bases at V and 1 base at J, with 8 bases in the middle.